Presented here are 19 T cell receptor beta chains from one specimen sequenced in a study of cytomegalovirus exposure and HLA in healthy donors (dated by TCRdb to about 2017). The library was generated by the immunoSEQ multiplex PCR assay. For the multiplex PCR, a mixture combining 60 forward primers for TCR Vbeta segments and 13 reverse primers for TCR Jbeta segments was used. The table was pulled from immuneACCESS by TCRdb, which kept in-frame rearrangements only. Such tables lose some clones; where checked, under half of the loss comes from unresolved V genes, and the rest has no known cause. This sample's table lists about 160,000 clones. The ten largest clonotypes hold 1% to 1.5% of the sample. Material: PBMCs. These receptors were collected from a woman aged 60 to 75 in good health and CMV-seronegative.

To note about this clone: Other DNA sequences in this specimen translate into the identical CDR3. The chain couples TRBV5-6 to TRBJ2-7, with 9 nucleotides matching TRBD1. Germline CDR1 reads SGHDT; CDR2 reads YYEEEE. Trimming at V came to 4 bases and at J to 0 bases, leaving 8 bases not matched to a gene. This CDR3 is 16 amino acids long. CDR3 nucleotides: TGTGCCAGCAGCGGCCTGACAGGGGGTGCCTCCTACGAGCAGTACTTC. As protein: CASSGLTGGASYEQYF.

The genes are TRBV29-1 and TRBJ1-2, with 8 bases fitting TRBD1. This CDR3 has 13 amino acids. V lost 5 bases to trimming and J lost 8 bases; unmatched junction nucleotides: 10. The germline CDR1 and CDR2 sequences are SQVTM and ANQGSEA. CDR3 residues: CSVTTGTGGGYTF. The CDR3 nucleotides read TGCAGCGTTACTACCGGGACAGGCGGCGGCTACACCTTC.

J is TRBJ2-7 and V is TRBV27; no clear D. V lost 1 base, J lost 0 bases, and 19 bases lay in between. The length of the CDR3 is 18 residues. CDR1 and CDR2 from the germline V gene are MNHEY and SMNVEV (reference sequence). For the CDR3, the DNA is TGTGCCAGCAGTTTATTCCCCCCGGGTGGAAGAAGCTCCTACGAGCAGTACTTC. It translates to CASSLFPPGGRSSYEQYF.

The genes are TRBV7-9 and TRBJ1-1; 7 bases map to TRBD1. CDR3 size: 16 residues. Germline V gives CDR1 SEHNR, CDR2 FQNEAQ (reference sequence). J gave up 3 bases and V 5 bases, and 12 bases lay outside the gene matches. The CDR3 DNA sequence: TGTGCCAGCAGCGAGTACAGGGGAGAAGGTTACACTGAAGCTTTCTTT. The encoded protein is CASSEYRGEGYTEAFF. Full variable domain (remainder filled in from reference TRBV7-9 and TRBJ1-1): DTGVSQNPRHKITKRGQNVTFRCDPISEHNRLYWYRQTLGQGPEFLTYFQNEAQLEKSRLLSDRFSAERPKGSFSTLEIQRTEQGDSAMYLCASSEYRGEGYTEAFFGQGTRLTVV.

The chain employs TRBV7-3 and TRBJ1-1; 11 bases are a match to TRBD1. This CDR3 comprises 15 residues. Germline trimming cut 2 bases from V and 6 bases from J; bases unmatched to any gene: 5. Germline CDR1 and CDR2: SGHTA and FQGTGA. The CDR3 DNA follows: TGTGCCAGCAGCTTAGGAGGGACAGGGGGGTCTGAAGCTTTCTTT. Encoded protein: CASSLGGTGGSEAFF.

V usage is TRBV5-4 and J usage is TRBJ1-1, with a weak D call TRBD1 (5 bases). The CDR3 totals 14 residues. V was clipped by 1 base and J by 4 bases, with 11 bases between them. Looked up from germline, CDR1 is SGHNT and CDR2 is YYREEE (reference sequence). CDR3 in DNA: TGTGCCAGCAGCTTGCAGGGCGTATCCACTGAAGCTTTCTTT. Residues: CASSLQGVSTEAFF.

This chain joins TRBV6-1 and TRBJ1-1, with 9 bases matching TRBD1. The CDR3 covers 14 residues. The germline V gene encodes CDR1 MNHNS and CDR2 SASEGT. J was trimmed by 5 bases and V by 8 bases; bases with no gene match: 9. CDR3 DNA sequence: TGTGCCAGCCGGACAGGGGCAATTGGGACTGAAGCTTTCTTT. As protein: CASRTGAIGTEAFF.

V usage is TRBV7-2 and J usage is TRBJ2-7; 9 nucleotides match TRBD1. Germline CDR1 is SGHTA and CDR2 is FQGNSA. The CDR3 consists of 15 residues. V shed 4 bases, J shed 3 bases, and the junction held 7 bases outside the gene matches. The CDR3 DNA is TGTGCCAGCAGCTCTCGACAGGGGGGTTACTACGAGCAGTACTTC. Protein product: CASSSRQGGYYEQYF.

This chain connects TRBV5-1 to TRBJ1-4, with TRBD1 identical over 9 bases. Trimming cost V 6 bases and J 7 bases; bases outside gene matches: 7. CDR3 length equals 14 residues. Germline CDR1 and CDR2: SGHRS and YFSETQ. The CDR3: CASTQLDRGEKLFF. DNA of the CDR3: TGCGCCAGCACTCAATTGGACAGGGGTGAAAAACTGTTTTTT.

The CDR3: CASSEAPSGGRRGGYTF. CDR3 in DNA: TGTGCCAGCAGTGAAGCGCCCTCAGGGGGACGAAGAGGGGGCTACACCTTC. J is TRBJ1-2 and V is TRBV6-1; 7 bases are a match to TRBD1. The CDR3 has 17 amino acids. J was trimmed by 8 bases and V by 0 bases; bases with no gene match: 15. Germline values: CDR1 MNHNS, CDR2 SASEGT.

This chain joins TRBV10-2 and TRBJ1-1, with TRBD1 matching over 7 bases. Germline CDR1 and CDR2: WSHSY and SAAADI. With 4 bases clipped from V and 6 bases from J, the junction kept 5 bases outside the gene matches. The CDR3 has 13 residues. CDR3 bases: TGCGCCAGCAGTGTCAACAGGGGTGCTGAAGCTTTCTTT. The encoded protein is CASSVNRGAEAFF.

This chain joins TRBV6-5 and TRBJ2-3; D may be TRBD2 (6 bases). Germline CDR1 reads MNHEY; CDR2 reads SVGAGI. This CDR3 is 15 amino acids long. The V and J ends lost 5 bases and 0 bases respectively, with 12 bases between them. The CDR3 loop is CASSLGGTSTDTQYF. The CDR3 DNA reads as TGTGCCAGCAGTCTTGGAGGGACTAGCACAGATACGCAGTATTTT.

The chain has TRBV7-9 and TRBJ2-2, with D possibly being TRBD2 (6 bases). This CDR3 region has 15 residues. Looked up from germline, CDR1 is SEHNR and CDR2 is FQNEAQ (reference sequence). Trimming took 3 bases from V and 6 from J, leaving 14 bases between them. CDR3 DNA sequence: TGTGCCAGCAGCTTGCTAGCCCCGGGGGCCGGGGAGCTGTTTTTT. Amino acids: CASSLLAPGAGELFF.

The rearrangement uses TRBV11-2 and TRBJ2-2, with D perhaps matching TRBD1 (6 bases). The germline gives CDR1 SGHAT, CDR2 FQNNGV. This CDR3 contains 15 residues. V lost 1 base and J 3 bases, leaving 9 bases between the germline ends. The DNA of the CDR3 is TGTGCCAGCAGCTTAGTACAGGGCTACACCGGGGAGCTGTTTTTT. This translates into CASSLVQGYTGELFF.

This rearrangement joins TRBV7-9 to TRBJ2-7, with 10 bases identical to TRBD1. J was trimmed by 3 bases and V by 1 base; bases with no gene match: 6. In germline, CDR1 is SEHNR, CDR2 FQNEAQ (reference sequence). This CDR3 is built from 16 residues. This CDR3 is CASSLVDRGTDYEQYF. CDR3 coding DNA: TGTGCCAGCAGCTTAGTGGACAGGGGGACCGACTACGAGCAGTACTTC.

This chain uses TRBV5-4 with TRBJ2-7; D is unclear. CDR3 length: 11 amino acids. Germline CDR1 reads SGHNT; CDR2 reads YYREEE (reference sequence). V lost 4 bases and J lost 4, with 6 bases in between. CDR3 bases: TGTGCCAGCAGCGGCAAATACGAGCAGTACTTC. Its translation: CASSGKYEQYF.

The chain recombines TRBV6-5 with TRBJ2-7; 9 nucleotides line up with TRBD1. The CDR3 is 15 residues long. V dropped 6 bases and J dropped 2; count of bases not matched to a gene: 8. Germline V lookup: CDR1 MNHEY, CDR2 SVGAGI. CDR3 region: CASSRPGTGTYEQYF. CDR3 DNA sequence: TGTGCCAGCAGCCGTCCCGGGACAGGGACCTACGAGCAGTACTTC.

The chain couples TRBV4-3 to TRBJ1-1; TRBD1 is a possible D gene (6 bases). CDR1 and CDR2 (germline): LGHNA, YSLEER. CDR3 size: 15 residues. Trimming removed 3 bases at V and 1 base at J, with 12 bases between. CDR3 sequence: CASSQSGQRNTEAFF. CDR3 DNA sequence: TGCGCCAGCAGCCAGTCGGGACAAAGGAACACTGAAGCTTTCTTT.

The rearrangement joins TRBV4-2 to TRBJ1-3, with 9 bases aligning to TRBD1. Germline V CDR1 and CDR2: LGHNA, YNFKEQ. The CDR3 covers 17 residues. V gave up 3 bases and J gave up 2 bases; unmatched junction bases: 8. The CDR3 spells CASSHTRDRVPGNTIYF. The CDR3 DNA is TGTGCCAGCAGCCATACACGGGACAGGGTCCCTGGAAACACCATATATTTT.